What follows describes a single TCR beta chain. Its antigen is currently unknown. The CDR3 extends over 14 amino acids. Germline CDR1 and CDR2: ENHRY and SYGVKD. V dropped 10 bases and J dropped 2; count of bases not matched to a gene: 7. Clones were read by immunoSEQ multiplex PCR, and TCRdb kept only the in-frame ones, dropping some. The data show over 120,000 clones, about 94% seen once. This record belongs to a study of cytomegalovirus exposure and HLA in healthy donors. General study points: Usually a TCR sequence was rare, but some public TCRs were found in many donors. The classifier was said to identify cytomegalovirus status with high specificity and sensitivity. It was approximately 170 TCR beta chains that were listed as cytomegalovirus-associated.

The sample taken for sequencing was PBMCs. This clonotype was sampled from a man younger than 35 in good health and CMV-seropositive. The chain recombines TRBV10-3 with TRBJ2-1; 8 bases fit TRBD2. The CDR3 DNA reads TGTGCCAGCGTTCGGGAGGGCCCCTACAATGAGCAGTTCTTC. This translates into CASVREGPYNEQFF.